This TCR beta chain came from a study of human thymus T cells. Remarks on this clone: What it binds is unknown.

Data came from immunoSEQ multiplex PCR; TCRdb stores just in-frame clones and leaves some out. The sample lists tens of thousands of clones; 94% were seen once. Those donating were healthy Finnish infants in corrective surgery for congenital heart defects. An approximately 0.5-1 mL peripheral blood aliquot was taken intraoperatively from four of eight donors. No fixed cell number was used; all available blood leukocytes supplied DNA. The CDR3 spans 15 residues. Trimming took 5 bases from V and 6 from J, leaving 15 bases between them. CDR1 is SGHDT and CDR2 is YYEEEE in the germline V gene. Study-wide results and caveats: Apparent skewing of V and J gene usage characterized both thymic and blood repertoires.

The genes are TRBV5-6 and TRBJ1-6; D gene uncertain. The source material was blood. The source of this sequence is a boy under two years old with a congenital heart defect but otherwise immunologically healthy. The CDR3 protein is CASSHEPVSNSPLHF. The CDR3 DNA follows: TGTGCCAGCAGTCATGAGCCCGTTTCTAATTCACCCCTCCACTTT. Variable domain in full (rest from reference TRBV5-6 and TRBJ1-6): DAGVTQSPTHLIKTRGQQVTLRCSPKSGHDTVSWYQQALGQGPQFIFQYYEEEERQRGNFPDRFSGHQFPNYSSELNVNALLLGDSALYLCASSHEPVSNSPLHFGNGTRLTVT.